The following is a TCR beta chain sequence with its context. Antigen specificity is unknown. This sample is drawn from a study of shared clonotypes between healthy human individuals. Only in-frame clones appear in the TCRdb table, and some are missing; sequencing was by immunoSEQ multiplex PCR. Of some 2,000,000 clones in the sample, 90% to 95% were seen once. Between the trimmed V and J ends, which lost 4 bases and 3 bases, there was a span of 13 bases. This CDR3 region has 14 residues. General observations from the study: Naive CD4 clonotypes were shared across a handful of donors at around 5.4%. Naive subsets typically showed greater estimated richness than memory subsets.

The origin of this receptor is a young man in good health. The source material was naive CD4+ T cells sorted from blood. This sample's subset: CD45RA+ positively selected. This rearrangement joins TRBV5-3 to TRBJ1-1; D remains unclear. TRBV5-3 is designated an ORF whose function remains uncertain. This chain's CDR3 is CARSPEGCYTEAFF. The CDR3 DNA follows: TGTGCCAGAAGCCCGGAGGGTTGCTACACTGAAGCTTTCTTT.